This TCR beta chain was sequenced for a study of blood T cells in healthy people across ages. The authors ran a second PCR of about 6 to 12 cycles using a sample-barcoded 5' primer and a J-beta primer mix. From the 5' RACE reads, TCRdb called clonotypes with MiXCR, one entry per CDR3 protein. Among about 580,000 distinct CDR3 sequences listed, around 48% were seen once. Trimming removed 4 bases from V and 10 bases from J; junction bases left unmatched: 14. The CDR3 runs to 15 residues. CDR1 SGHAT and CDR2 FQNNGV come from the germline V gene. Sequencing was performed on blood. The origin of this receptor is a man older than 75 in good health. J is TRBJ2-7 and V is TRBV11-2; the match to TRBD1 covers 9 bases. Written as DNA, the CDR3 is TGTGCCAGCAGCTCAGAGAGACAGGGGGACACCCCCCAGTACTTC. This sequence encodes CASSSERQGDTPQYF.